This T cell receptor beta chain is from a study of CD8 T cells in Susac syndrome. Isolation of CD8+ and CD4+ T cells was performed negatively, whereas enrichment of TEMRA cells was done by FACS. RNA, at about 0.5 to 1 ug, was reverse transcribed with random hexamers. Amplification of TCR beta CDR3 by immunoSEQ multiplex PCR spanned 54 Vbeta and 13 Jbeta. TCRdb re-analysed the immunoSEQ multiplex PCR reads in MiXCR, keeping a single row per CDR3 protein. This sample has tens of thousands of distinct CDR3 sequences; 85% to 95% occur once, and the top ten carry 0.3% to 0.45%. The CDR3 runs 14 residues. Looked up from germline, CDR1 is SGDLS and CDR2 is YYNGEE. V was pared by 5 bases and J by 4 bases, with 15 bases between.

The sequence derives from a human donor with multiple sclerosis. V gene TRBV9 combines with J gene TRBJ1-1, with a possible D match to TRBD1 (5 bases). Input material: CD8+ T cells from PBMCs. The CDR3 reads CASSGTLAGTEAFF. The CDR3 bases are TGTGCCAGCAGTGGGACCCTCGCGGGCACTGAAGCTTTCTTT.